Reported below is one T cell receptor (beta chain). The antigen it recognizes is unknown. Qualities for individual bases were not recorded, and no much larger clone is one base off. This record comes from a study of cytomegalovirus exposure and HLA in healthy donors (dated by TCRdb to the late 2010s). As for the study more broadly: The roughly 650 repertoires of the first cohort and the 95 to 150 validation repertoires were produced on the same platform, according to a later analysis. The study combined high-throughput TCR immunosequencing, statistical association of individual TCRs with disease status, and machine learning to predict cytomegalovirus infection status. In addition to the first cohort of roughly 700 subjects, a separate validation cohort of 100 to 150 different subjects was used. The study aimed to test whether signatures of past pathogen exposure could be identified by cataloging public T cell receptors.

Broad study findings and their caveats: The authors suggested that the approach could potentially be extended to other disease states and immunological phenotypes. In both the original and validation cohorts, the classifier was reported to diagnose cytomegalovirus status with high specificity and sensitivity. A few of the identified cytomegalovirus-associated TCR beta chains were confirmed in vitro to be specific for cytomegalovirus antigens. The validation cohort had no HLA typing available for a later analysis, so co-occurrence within that cohort was assessed over all 120 or so repertoires. Most TCR sequences were seen in very few donors, while some public TCRs were found in many individuals. The study listed 150 to 200 TCR beta chains as associated with cytomegalovirus. Subsequent analysis determined that TCRs grouped into clusters in the first cohort also showed a tendency toward co-occurrence across the 130 or so validation repertoires, and roughly 94% of cluster scores exceeded 0.

The donors belonged to the validation cohort of roughly 120 subjects, which was separate from the 666-subject first cohort. From V the trimming removes 1 base and from J it removes 2 bases, while the gene matches leave 5 bases of the junction unaccounted for. Measured from the cysteine to the phenylalanine, the CDR3 is 15 residues long. Only CDR3 DNA remains: 45 bases, in frame from the first base. The germline V gene sets CDR1 to MGHDK and CDR2 to SYGVNS. The method was the immunoSEQ multiplex PCR assay. The original methods were these. A statistical classification framework was developed to diagnose cytomegalovirus status using the catalog of TCR beta chain sequences. Sourced from immuneACCESS, this table was stored by TCRdb with only in-frame sequences that have V and J called. A share of the clones is absent; for the studies checked, an unresolved V gene accounts for under half, and the remainder has no known explanation. Clone size and V and J calls were adopted from that table, with D and trimming inferred from the DNA. The sample records 100,000 to 150,000 clones, about 83% of which are singletons. The top ten constitute approximately 4.9% of the sample.

Sequenced input: PBMCs. The rearrangement joined TRBV25-1 to TRBJ2-7, and 7 junctional nucleotides match TRBD2. The clonotype comes from a man younger than 30 in good health and CMV-seronegative. The nucleotides read TGTGCCAGCAGTGAATCCCTAGCGGTGGCCTACGAGCAGTACTTC. It is translated as CASSESLAVAYEQYF.